This T cell receptor (beta chain) was identified in a study of vaccination effects on CD4 cells after COVID-19. As regards this clone: No antigen is known for it.

Before sequencing took place, the ViraFEST assay used viral peptide pools to expand antigen-specific CD4+ T cells. Culturing for around ten days preceded CD4+ T cell isolation. The infection with SARS-CoV-2 (confirmed by PCR) occurred in this person between March and December 2020. Assay used: immunoSEQ multiplex PCR; TCRdb lists only in-frame clones, some missing. Of 20,000 to 25,000 clones listed, more than 70% are singletons. Study observations and caveats: Marked clonal contraction was seen in infection- and vaccine-induced clones late after vaccination.

There are 15 residues in the CDR3. The ends lost 7 bases at V and 3 bases at J; junction bases unmatched: 5. Germline CDR1 and CDR2: MNHNY and SVGAGI (reference sequence). The sequencing used CD4+ T cells from PBMCs cultured with a peptide pool, collected before COVID-19 vaccination. This TCR derives from a human donor who had a prior SARS-CoV-2 infection. V and J are TRBV6-6 and TRBJ1-5; 11 bases agree with TRBD1. The CDR3 region is CASNPGQGVNQPQHF. In nucleotides, the CDR3 is TGTGCCAGCAACCCGGGACAGGGGGTCAATCAGCCCCAGCATTTT.